This TCR beta chain emerged from a study of monozygotic twins with cystic fibrosis. Study information: With approximately 15 PCR cycles, barcoded libraries came from around 2.9 micrograms of fragmented DNA.

Here immunoSEQ multiplex PCR was the method, and the copy in TCRdb shows in-frame clones only, minus some. The sample consists of 30,000 to 40,000 clones, about nine tenths of them appearing once. Looked up from germline, CDR1 is SGHDT and CDR2 is YYEEEE. The CDR3 extends over 16 amino acids. Trimming took 0 bases from V and 3 from J, leaving 15 bases between them. Worth noting for this clone: The antigen is undetermined.

Overall study findings and caveats: Nucleotide-identical clonotype sharing was significantly higher within monozygotic CF twin pairs than between unrelated CF individuals. Clonality was generally low (median around 0.009), higher in the most severe patients. In 13 of 16 pairs, V gene usage was closest to the co-twin's.

Sequenced material: blood. This receptor was taken from a boy between 2 and 10 years old with cystic fibrosis. The chain joins TRBV5-6 to TRBJ1-2, with a possible D match to TRBD1 (6 bases). For the CDR3, the DNA is TGTGCCAGCAGCTTGGAGACGGGGGCCGCACACTATGGCTACACCTTC. The encoded protein is CASSLETGAAHYGYTF.